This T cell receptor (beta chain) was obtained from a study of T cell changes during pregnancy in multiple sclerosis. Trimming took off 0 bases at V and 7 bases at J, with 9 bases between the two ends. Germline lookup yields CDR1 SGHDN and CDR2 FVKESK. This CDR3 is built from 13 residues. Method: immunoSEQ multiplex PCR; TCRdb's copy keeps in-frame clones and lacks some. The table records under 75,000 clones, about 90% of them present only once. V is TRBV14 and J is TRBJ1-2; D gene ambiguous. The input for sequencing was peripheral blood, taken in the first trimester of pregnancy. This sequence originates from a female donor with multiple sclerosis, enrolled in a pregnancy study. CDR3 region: CASSQDWAVGYTF. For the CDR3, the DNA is TGTGCCAGCAGCCAAGATTGGGCAGTTGGCTACACCTTC.